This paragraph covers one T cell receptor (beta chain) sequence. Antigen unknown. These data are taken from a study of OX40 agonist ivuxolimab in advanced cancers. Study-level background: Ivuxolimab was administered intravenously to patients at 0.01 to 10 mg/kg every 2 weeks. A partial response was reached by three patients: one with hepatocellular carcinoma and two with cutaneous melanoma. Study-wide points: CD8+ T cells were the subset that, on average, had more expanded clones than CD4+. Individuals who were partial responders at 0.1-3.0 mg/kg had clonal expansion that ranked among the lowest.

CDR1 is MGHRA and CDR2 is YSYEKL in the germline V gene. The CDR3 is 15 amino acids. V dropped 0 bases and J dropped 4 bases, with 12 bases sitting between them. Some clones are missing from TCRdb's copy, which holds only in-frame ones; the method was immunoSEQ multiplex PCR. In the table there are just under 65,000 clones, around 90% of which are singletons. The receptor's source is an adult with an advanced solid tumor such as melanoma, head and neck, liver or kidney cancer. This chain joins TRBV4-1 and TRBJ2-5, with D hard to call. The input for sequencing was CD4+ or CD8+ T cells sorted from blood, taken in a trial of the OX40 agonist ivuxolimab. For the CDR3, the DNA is TGCGCCAGCAGCCAAGATAGAATTAGTCGAGAGACCCAGTACTTC. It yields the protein CASSQDRISRETQYF.